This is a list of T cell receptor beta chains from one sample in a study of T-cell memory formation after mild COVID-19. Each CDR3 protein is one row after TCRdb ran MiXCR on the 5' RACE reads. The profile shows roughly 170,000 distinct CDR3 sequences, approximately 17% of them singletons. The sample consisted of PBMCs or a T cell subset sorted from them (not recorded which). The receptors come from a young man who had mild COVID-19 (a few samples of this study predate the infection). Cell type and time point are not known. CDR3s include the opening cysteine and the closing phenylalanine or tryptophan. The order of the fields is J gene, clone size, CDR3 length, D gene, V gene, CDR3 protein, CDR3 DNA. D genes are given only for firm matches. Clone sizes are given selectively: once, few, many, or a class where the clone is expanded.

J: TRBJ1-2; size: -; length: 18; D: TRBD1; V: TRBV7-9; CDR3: CASSLLGTVGQYNYGYTF; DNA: TGTGCCAGCAGCTTATTAGGGACAGTGGGCCAATATAACTATGGCTACACCTTC
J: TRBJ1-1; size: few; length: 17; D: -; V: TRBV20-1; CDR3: CSARDDLEQGPNTEAFF; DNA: TGCAGTGCTAGAGATGACCTAGAACAGGGACCGAACACTGAAGCTTTCTTT
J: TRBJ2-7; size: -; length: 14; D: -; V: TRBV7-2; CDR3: CASSLAGATYEQYF; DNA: TGTGCCAGCAGCTTAGCGGGAGCTACCTACGAGCAGTACTTC
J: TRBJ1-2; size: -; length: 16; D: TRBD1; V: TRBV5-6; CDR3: CASSFRTGFSLYGYTF; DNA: TGTGCCAGCAGCTTCCGGACAGGGTTCTCCCTCTATGGCTACACCTTC
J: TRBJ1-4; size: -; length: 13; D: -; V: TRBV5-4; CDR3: CASSFPGSEKLFF; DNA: TGTGCCAGCAGCTTTCCAGGGAGCGAAAAACTGTTTTTT
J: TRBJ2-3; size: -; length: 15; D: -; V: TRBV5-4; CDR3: CASSAGTFSTDTQYF; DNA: TGTGCCAGCAGCGCGGGGACTTTTAGCACAGATACGCAGTATTTT
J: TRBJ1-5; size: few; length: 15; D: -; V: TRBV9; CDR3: CASSVGTNSNQPQHF; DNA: TGTGCCAGCAGCGTAGGGACAAATAGCAATCAGCCCCAGCATTTT
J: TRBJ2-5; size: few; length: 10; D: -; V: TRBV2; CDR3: CASKEETQYF; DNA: TGTGCCAGCAAGGAAGAGACCCAGTACTTC
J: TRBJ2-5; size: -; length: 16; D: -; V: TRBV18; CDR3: CASSPPSRGFRETQYF; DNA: TGTGCCAGCTCACCACCGTCTCGCGGATTTCGAGAGACCCAGTACTTC
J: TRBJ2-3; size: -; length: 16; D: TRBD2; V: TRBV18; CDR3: CASSPDTSGGTDTQYF; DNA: TGTGCCAGCTCACCTGATACTAGCGGGGGAACAGATACGCAGTATTTT